These 28 T cell receptor beta chains originate from one sample sequenced in a study of shared clonotypes between healthy human individuals. The assay was immunoSEQ multiplex PCR, and TCRdb's table has in-frame clones only and misses some. The top ten hold approximately 0.13% of the sample, which has 2 million to 2.5 million clones, approximately 94% seen once. The sample was naive CD4+ T cells sorted from blood. Subset described: CD45RA+ positively selected. The receptors derive from a man aged 18-30 years in good health.

The CDR3 sequence is CASSFGESSYNEQFF. The CDR3 DNA sequence: TGTGCCAGCAGCTTCGGGGAGAGCTCCTACAATGAGCAGTTCTTC. This rearrangement joins TRBV5-4 to TRBJ2-1; tentative D call: TRBD2 (5 bases). The CDR3 has 15 amino acids. Looked up from germline, CDR1 is SGHNT and CDR2 is YYREEE (reference sequence). V was trimmed by 2 bases and J by 0 bases, leaving 9 bases between them.

V is TRBV5-4 and J is TRBJ1-6; D is ambiguous. Trimming pared 6 bases from V and 1 base from J, leaving 11 bases between. The CDR3 spans 15 residues. The germline V gene has CDR1 SGHNT and CDR2 YYREEE (reference sequence). This CDR3 is CASTADESYNSPLHF. As DNA, the CDR3 is TGTGCCAGCACCGCGGACGAGTCCTATAATTCACCCCTCCACTTT. The variable domain in full, with the rest retrieved from reference TRBV5-4 and TRBJ1-6, is ETGVTQSPTHLIKTRGQQVTLRCSSQSGHNTVSWYQQALGQGPQFIFQYYREEENGRGNFPPRFSGLQFPNYSSELNVNALELDDSALYLCASTADESYNSPLHFGNGTRLTVT.

This chain uses TRBV2 with TRBJ1-2, with a weak D call TRBD1 (5 bases). The CDR3 is made up of 11 amino acids. Trimming stripped 4 bases from V and 13 bases from J, with 13 bases between. Germline CDR1 and CDR2: SNHLY and FYNNEI. DNA of the CDR3: TGTGCCAGCAGTGTTTCGCAGGGCAGCACCTTC. It codes for CASSVSQGSTF.

The V gene is TRBV7-4, the J gene TRBJ2-3; D might be TRBD2 (7 bases). Per the germline V gene, CDR1 is SGHVT and CDR2 is SQSDAQ. The V end lost 5 bases, the J end lost 4 bases, and 19 bases lay between the germline ends. This CDR3 comprises 16 residues. CDR3 sequence reads: CASSHRGGAPADTQYF. The CDR3 nucleotides are TGTGCCAGCAGCCATCGAGGGGGGGCGCCGGCAGATACGCAGTATTTT.

This clone was counted a single time. The chain employs TRBV13 and TRBJ1-1; tentative D call: TRBD1 (6 bases). Trimming cost V 5 bases and J 7 bases, with 14 bases left between them. CDR3 length equals 13 residues. Germline V gene data show CDR1 as PRHDT and CDR2 as FYEKMQ (reference sequence). CDR3 sequence reads: CASSPTGGNEAFF. In DNA form, the CDR3 reads TGTGCCAGCAGCCCCACCGGGGGCAATGAAGCTTTCTTT.

The chain uses TRBV6-5 and TRBJ2-3; 7 positions agree with TRBD1. Germline-derived CDR1 and CDR2 are MNHEY and SVGAGI. CDR3 length equals 13 residues. V lost 7 bases and J lost 5; bases outside the gene matches: 6. The CDR3 protein is CASTRQGQDTQYF. CDR3 bases: TGTGCCAGCACCCGACAGGGACAAGATACGCAGTATTTT.

V usage is TRBV5-4 and J usage is TRBJ2-3; a weak D match, TRBD2 (6 bases). The germline V gene encodes CDR1 SGHNT and CDR2 YYREEE (reference sequence). The V end lost 1 base, the J end lost 1 base, and 10 bases lay between the germline ends. The CDR3 covers 15 residues. The CDR3 spells CASSLYSSGTDTQYF. The DNA for the CDR3 is TGTGCCAGCAGCTTGTATTCTAGCGGCACAGATACGCAGTATTTT.

This chain links TRBV7-2 with TRBJ1-2; tentative D call: TRBD1 (5 bases). The CDR3 has 15 residues. Germline V gene lookup returns CDR1 SGHTA and CDR2 FQGNSA. The V gene lost 4 bases and the J gene lost 0 bases, with 12 bases spanning the gap. CDR3 DNA: TGTGCCAGCAGCTCCGACAGCAACCCTAACTATGGCTACACCTTC. It codes for CASSSDSNPNYGYTF.

This clone was counted a single time. Other DNA sequences from this sample encode an identical CDR3 as well. This chain links TRBV7-9 with TRBJ2-7; possibly TRBD1 for D (6 bases). V was clipped by 3 bases and J by 0 bases, with 9 bases between them. The length of the CDR3 is 14 residues. The germline V gene has CDR1 SEHNR and CDR2 FQNEAQ (reference sequence). The CDR3 spells CASSFQGRSYEQYF. The CDR3 DNA sequence: TGTGCCAGCAGCTTCCAGGGGCGCTCCTACGAGCAGTACTTC.

The chain carries TRBV9 and TRBJ2-5; TRBD1 matches 8 bases. Germline V gives CDR1 SGDLS, CDR2 YYNGEE. This CDR3 region has 14 residues. J lost 2 bases, V lost 5 bases, and 5 bases had no gene match. This CDR3 is CASSRGDRQETQYF. CDR3 coding DNA: TGTGCCAGCAGTCGCGGGGACAGGCAAGAGACCCAGTACTTC.

The chain carries TRBV7-2 and TRBJ1-3; a possible D gene is TRBD1 (6 bases). Germline V gene lookup returns CDR1 SGHTA and CDR2 FQGNSA. This CDR3 spans 15 amino acids. Trimming left V 6 bases short and J 0 bases short, with 12 bases between. Written as DNA, the CDR3 is TGTGCCAGCAGGCCTCAGGGGCCCTCTGGAAACACCATATATTTT. Protein product: CASRPQGPSGNTIYF.

The genes are TRBV9 and TRBJ2-5; TRBD2 matches at 8 bases. J lost 4 bases, V lost 4 bases, and 9 bases had no gene match. This CDR3 has 15 residues. Per the germline V gene, CDR1 is SGDLS and CDR2 is YYNGEE. In DNA, the CDR3 is TGTGCCAGCAGCCCCGCGGGGGGAGATGGAGAGACCCAGTACTTC. It encodes CASSPAGGDGETQYF.

The genes are TRBV29-1 and TRBJ1-5, with a tentative D call TRBD1 (5 bases). V shed 7 bases and J shed 1 base, with 17 bases lying between them. CDR3 length equals 15 residues. Per the germline V gene, CDR1 is SQVTM and CDR2 is ANQGSEA. The CDR3 protein is CSAARRGDSNQPQHF. DNA for the CDR3: TGCAGCGCCGCCCGACGGGGGGACAGCAATCAGCCCCAGCATTTT.

This chain uses TRBV7-6 with TRBJ1-1, with 11 positions matching TRBD1. Germline V CDR1 and CDR2: SGHVS, FNYEAQ. V gave up 5 bases and J gave up 4 bases; unmatched junction bases: 9. The CDR3 is 16 residues long. CDR3 residues: CASSPYGQGAFTEAFF. The CDR3 DNA reads TGTGCCAGCAGCCCATACGGACAGGGGGCTTTCACTGAAGCTTTCTTT.

The J gene is TRBJ2-1, the V gene TRBV25-1, with unresolved D. V lost 5 bases and J lost 2, with 7 bases in between. The CDR3 has 13 amino acids. From germline, CDR1 is MGHDK and CDR2 SYGVNS. The CDR3 loop reads CASSPSAYNEQFF. CDR3 bases: TGTGCCAGCAGTCCCTCAGCCTACAATGAGCAGTTCTTC.

The chain has TRBV9 and TRBJ2-7; D is undetermined. This CDR3 is built from 14 residues. The V end was cut by 0 bases, the J end by 0 bases, with 7 bases between. Germline CDR1 is SGDLS and CDR2 is YYNGEE. CDR3 sequence reads: CASSVAVDSYEQYF. The CDR3 DNA is TGTGCCAGCAGCGTAGCGGTGGACTCCTACGAGCAGTACTTC.

V is TRBV5-1 and J is TRBJ2-1, with 7 bases matching TRBD2. V was pared by 3 bases and J by 3 bases, with 12 bases of the junction left unmatched. The CDR3 runs 17 residues. Germline-derived CDR1 and CDR2 are SGHRS and YFSETQ. The CDR3 protein is CASSWVGRESFYNEQFF. The CDR3 bases are TGCGCCAGCAGCTGGGTAGGGCGGGAGTCGTTCTACAATGAGCAGTTCTTC.

Concerning this clone: This same CDR3 is encoded by further DNA sequences in the sample. The rearrangement links TRBV30 to TRBJ2-2, with 13 bases identical to TRBD2. The germline CDR1 and CDR2 sequences are GTSNPN and SVGIG (reference sequence). CDR3 length: 14 residues. V trimming: 3 bases; J trimming: 8 bases; junction bases outside the gene matches: 3. The CDR3 DNA is TGTGCCTGGAGGGGACTAGCGGGAACTGGGGAGCTGTTTTTT. Protein: CAWRGLAGTGELFF.

The CDR3 loop is CAISESGTTGGSSNEKLFF. DNA for the CDR3: TGTGCCATCAGTGAGTCGGGGACTACAGGGGGCAGCTCTAATGAAAAACTGTTTTTT. This rearrangement joins TRBV10-3 to TRBJ1-4; the match to TRBD1 covers 9 bases. V trimming: 0 bases; J trimming: 3 bases; junction bases outside the gene matches: 11. CDR1 and CDR2 (germline): ENHRY, SYGVKD. The CDR3 contains 19 residues.

This chain uses TRBV11-2 with TRBJ2-3; 8 positions match TRBD2. The CDR3 runs to 16 residues. The ends lost 2 bases at V and 3 bases at J; junction bases unmatched: 7. The germline gives CDR1 SGHAT, CDR2 FQNNGV. This chain's CDR3 is CASSLLGAGGTDTQYF. CDR3 nucleotide sequence: TGTGCCAGCAGCTTACTCGGGGCGGGAGGAACAGATACGCAGTATTTT.

The chain links TRBV6-5 to TRBJ1-6; perhaps TRBD1 as D (5 bases). The CDR3 totals 15 residues. The germline V gene encodes CDR1 MNHEY and CDR2 SVGAGI. V lost 5 bases, J lost 7 bases, and 15 bases lay in between. CDR3 nucleotides: TGTGCCAGCAGTCCCCGAGGGGCTTGGAATTCACCCCTCCACTTT. Its protein product is CASSPRGAWNSPLHF.

This chain links TRBV18 with TRBJ2-3, with 8 positions matching TRBD2. This CDR3 region has 17 residues. Germline V gives CDR1 KGHSH, CDR2 LQKENI. The V segment lost 0 bases and the J segment 1 base; nucleotides outside the gene matches: 6. CDR3 sequence: CASSPPQSGSRTDTQYF. CDR3 nucleotide sequence: TGTGCCAGCTCACCACCGCAGAGCGGGAGTCGCACAGATACGCAGTATTTT.

V and J are TRBV29-1 and TRBJ2-7; no clear D. Germline CDR1 and CDR2: SQVTM and ANQGSEA. The CDR3 sequence is 9 residues long. As DNA, the CDR3 is TGCACCGCCCATAAGGAGCAGTACTTC. Translation: CTAHKEQYF.

V and J are TRBV7-2 and TRBJ1-3; D not certain. The CDR3 length is 15 residues. Per germline, CDR1 SGHTA and CDR2 FQGNSA. V was shortened by 5 bases and J by 1 base, with 12 bases between the two germline ends. The DNA of the CDR3 is TGTGCCAGCAGCGACGTAGGAAGTTCTGGAAACACCATATATTTT. It encodes CASSDVGSSGNTIYF.

The chain has TRBV5-4 and TRBJ1-1; D is unresolved. Germline V gene data show CDR1 as SGHNT and CDR2 as YYREEE (reference sequence). Trimming removed 2 bases from V and 3 bases from J, with 17 bases in between. This CDR3 comprises 16 residues. Written as DNA, the CDR3 is TGTGCCAGCAGCTTAGGGCGCGCTACGATGGACACTGAAGCTTTCTTT. As protein: CASSLGRATMDTEAFF.

This chain links TRBV5-1 with TRBJ2-7; D might be TRBD1 or TRBD2, each matching 5 bases. CDR1 SGHRS and CDR2 YFSETQ come from the germline V gene. Trimming removed 5 bases from V and 9 bases from J, with 24 bases in between. The CDR3 covers 15 residues. Written as DNA, the CDR3 is TGCGCCAGCAGGGAACAGGATGGACTTGGGAATCGGCAGTACTTC. Translation: CASREQDGLGNRQYF.

The CDR3 DNA follows: TGTGCCTGGAGTGTGGGGGATGGCTACACCTTC. Its translation is CAWSVGDGYTF. J is TRBJ1-2 and V is TRBV30, with D possibly TRBD1 on 5 matching bases. The CDR3 length is 11 residues. V lost 0 bases, J lost 6 bases, and 5 bases lay in between. The germline V gene has CDR1 GTSNPN and CDR2 SVGIG (reference sequence).

This chain joins TRBV7-3 and TRBJ2-2; tentative D call: TRBD2 (7 bases). The germline V gene has CDR1 SGHTA and CDR2 FQGTGA. This CDR3 has 16 residues. V lost 5 bases and J lost 4, with 17 bases in between. DNA of the CDR3: TGTGCCAGCAGCCTCCGGGGGGCCGTGGGCACCGGGGAGCTGTTTTTT. Encoded protein: CASSLRGAVGTGELFF.